The present T cell receptor (beta chain) was sequenced within a study of breast tumors, draining lymph nodes, adjacent tissues. V was clipped by 3 bases and J by 6 bases; unmatched bases: 5. The V gene's germline CDR1 is SNHLY and CDR2 FYNNEI. The length of the CDR3 is 14 residues. The table lists this clonotype with many counts. No antigen is known for it. Points from the study as a whole: Tumor T cell lymph node origin was a supported hypothesis, not proven. Most tumor T cells seemingly derive from lymph node, then expand in tumor.

Breast cancer patients provided tissue from their axillary draining lymph nodes. TCRdb re-derived calls from the multiplex PCR reads in MiXCR, one entry per CDR3 protein. This sample has 180,000 or so distinct CDR3 sequences, with approximately 30% found just once. J is TRBJ2-7 and V is TRBV2, with 10 bases matching TRBD2. This receptor was identified in a female donor with breast cancer. Some clones in this sample may be carry-over from other donors' samples. Sequencing input: axillary lymph node tissue. DNA of the CDR3: TGTGCCAGCAGTGAGGTAGCGGGAGGTCGCGAGCAGTACTTC. This translates into CASSEVAGGREQYF.